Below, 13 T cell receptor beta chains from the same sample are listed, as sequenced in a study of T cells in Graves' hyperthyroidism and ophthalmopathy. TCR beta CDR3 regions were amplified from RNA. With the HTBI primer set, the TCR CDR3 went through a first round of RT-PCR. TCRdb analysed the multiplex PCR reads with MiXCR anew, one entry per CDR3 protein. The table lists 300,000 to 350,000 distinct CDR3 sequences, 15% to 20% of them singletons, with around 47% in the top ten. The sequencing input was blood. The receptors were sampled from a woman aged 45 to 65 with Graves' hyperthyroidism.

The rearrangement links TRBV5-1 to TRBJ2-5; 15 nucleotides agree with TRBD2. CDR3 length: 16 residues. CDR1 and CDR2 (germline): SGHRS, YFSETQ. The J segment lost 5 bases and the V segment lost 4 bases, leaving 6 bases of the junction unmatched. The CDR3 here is CASSPGTSGGWETQYF. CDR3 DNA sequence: TGCGCCAGCAGCCCCGGGACTAGCGGGGGGTGGGAGACCCAGTACTTC.

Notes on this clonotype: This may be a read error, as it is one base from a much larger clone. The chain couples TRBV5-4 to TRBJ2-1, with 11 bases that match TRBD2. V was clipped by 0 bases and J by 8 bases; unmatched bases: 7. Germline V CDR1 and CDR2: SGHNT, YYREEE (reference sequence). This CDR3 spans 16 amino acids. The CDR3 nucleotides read TGTGCCAGCAGCTTGGTTTTAGCGGGGGGGCATGATGAGCAGTTCTTC. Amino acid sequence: CASSLVLAGGHDEQFF. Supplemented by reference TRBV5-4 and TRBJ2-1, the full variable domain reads ETGVTQSPTHLIKTRGQQVTLRCSSQSGHNTVSWYQQALGQGPQFIFQYYREEENGRGNFPPRFSGLQFPNYSSELNVNALELDDSALYLCASSLVLAGGHDEQFFGPGTRLTVL.

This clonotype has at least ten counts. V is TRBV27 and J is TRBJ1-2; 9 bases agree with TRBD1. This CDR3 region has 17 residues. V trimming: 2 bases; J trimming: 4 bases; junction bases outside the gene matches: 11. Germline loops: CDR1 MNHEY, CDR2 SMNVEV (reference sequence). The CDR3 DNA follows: TGTGCCAGCAGTTTAGAGCCCGGGACAGGGAGCATCTATGGCTACACCTTC. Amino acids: CASSLEPGTGSIYGYTF.

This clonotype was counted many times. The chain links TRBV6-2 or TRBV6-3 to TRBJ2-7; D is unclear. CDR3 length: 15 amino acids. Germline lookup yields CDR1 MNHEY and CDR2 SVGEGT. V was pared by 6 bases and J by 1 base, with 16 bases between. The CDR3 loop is CASSSDGVTSYEQYF. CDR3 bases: TGTGCCAGCAGCTCCGACGGCGTAACGTCCTACGAGCAGTACTTC.

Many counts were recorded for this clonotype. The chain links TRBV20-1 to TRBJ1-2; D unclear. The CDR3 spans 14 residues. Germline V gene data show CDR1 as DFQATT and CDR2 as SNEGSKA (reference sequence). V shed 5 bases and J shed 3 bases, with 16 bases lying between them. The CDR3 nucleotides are TGCAGTGCTCCCGGGCAACTCGGAGACTATGGCTACACCTTC. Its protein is CSAPGQLGDYGYTF.

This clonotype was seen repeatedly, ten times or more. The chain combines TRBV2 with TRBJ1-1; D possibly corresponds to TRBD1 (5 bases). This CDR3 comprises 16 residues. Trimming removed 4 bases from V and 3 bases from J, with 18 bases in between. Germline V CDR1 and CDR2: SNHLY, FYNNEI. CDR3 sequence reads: CASSALDRTGDTEAFF. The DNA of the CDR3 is TGTGCCAGCAGTGCCCTAGACCGGACGGGGGACACTGAAGCTTTCTTT.

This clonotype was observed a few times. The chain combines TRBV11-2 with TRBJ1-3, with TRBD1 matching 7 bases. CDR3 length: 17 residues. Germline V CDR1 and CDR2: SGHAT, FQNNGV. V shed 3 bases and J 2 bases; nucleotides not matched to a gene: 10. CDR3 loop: CASSFGSRGVAGNTIYF. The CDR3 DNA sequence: TGTGCCAGCAGCTTTGGAAGCAGGGGGGTGGCTGGAAACACCATATATTTT.

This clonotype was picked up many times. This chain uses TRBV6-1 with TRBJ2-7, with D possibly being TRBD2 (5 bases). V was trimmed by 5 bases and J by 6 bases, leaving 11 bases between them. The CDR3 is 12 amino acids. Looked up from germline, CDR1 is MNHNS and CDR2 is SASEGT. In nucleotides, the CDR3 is TGTGCCAGCAGTTTCCCCAGCGGCGAGCAGTACTTC. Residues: CASSFPSGEQYF.

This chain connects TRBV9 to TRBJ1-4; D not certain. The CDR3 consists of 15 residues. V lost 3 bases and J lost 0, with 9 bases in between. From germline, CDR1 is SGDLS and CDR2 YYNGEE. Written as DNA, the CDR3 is TGTGCCAGCAGCGCGTCGGGAGCAACTAATGAAAAACTGTTTTTT. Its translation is CASSASGATNEKLFF. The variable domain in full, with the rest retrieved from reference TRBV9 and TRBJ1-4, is DSGVTQTPKHLITATGQRVTLRCSPRSGDLSVYWYQQSLDQGLQFLIQYYNGEERAKGNILERFSAQQFPDLHSELNLSSLELGDSALYFCASSASGATNEKLFFGSGTQLSVL.

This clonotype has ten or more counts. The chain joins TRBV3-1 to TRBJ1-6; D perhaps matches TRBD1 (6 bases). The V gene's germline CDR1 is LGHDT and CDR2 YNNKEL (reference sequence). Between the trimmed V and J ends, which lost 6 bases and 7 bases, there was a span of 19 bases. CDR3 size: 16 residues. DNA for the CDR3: TGTGCCAGCAGTCTGGGACGGATCACAGGGAATTCACCCCTCCACTTT. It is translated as CASSLGRITGNSPLHF. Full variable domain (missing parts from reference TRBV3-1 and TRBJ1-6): DTAVSQTPKYLVTQMGNDKSIKCEQNLGHDTMYWYKQDSKKFLKIMFSYNNKELIINETVPNRFSPKSPDKAHLNLHINSLELGDSAVYFCASSLGRITGNSPLHFGNGTRLTVT.

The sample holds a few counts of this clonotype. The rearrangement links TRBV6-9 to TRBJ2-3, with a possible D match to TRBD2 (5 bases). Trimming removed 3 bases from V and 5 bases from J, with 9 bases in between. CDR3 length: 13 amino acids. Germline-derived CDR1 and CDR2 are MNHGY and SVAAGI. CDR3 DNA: TGTGCCAGCAGTTACCAAGAGGGAGATACGCAGTATTTT. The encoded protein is CASSYQEGDTQYF.

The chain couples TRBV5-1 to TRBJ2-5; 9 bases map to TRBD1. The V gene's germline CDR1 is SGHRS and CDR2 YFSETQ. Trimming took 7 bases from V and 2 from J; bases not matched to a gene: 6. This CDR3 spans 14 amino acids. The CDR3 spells CASGLTGGQETQYF. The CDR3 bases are TGCGCCAGCGGGTTGACAGGGGGGCAAGAGACCCAGTACTTC.

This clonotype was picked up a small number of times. CDR3 in amino acids: CASRDRSQNTYEQYF. For the CDR3, the DNA is TGTGCCAGCAGGGACAGGTCTCAAAACACCTACGAGCAGTACTTC. The V call is TRBV2, the J call TRBJ2-7; 7 bases are shared with TRBD1. Germline V gene data show CDR1 as SNHLY and CDR2 as FYNNEI. The J segment lost 2 bases and the V segment lost 6 bases, leaving 10 bases of the junction unmatched. The CDR3 is 15 amino acids.